Shown below are 4 T cell receptor beta chains from a single sample sequenced in a study of blood T cell repertoires in COVID-19. Generated by immunoSEQ multiplex PCR, the TCRdb table keeps only in-frame clones and is missing some. The table includes approximately 120,000 clones, around 81% detected once. Sequenced material: peripheral blood. All receptors come from a woman aged 45-65 years with acute or convalescent COVID-19.

This chain joins TRBV10-1 and TRBJ1-1; the match to TRBD1 covers 7 bases. The CDR3 runs to 14 residues. Trimming removed 4 bases from V and 6 bases from J; junction bases left unmatched: 8. CDR1 is WNHNN and CDR2 is SYGVQD in the germline V gene (reference sequence). The CDR3 DNA reads as TGCGCCAGCAGTGCCGGGACAGATTTGGCTGAAGCTTTCTTT. Its protein product is CASSAGTDLAEAFF.

V is TRBV5-1 and J is TRBJ2-7, with D possibly matching TRBD2 (6 bases). The germline V and J ends were trimmed by 0 bases and 0 bases, with 10 bases remaining between them. The germline gives CDR1 SGHRS, CDR2 YFSETQ. The CDR3 extends over 15 amino acids. The CDR3 protein is CASSLVGGISYEQYF. CDR3 bases: TGCGCCAGCAGCTTGGTAGGCGGGATCTCCTACGAGCAGTACTTC.

This CDR3 reads CASSAREAGALHEQYF. The CDR3 region has the DNA TGCGCCAGCAGTGCCAGGGAAGCGGGAGCTCTCCACGAGCAGTACTTC. The V gene is TRBV10-1, the J gene TRBJ2-7; the match to TRBD2 covers 8 bases. Germline assignment: CDR1 WNHNN and CDR2 SYGVQD (reference sequence). V lost 4 bases to trimming and J lost 5 bases; unmatched junction nucleotides: 13. The CDR3 totals 16 residues.

This clone was picked up one time. The CDR3 DNA is TGTGCCATCAGTGAGTCCAGGGCAGCTTACACCTTC. Its protein product is CAISESRAAYTF. V is TRBV10-3 and J is TRBJ1-2, with a possible D match to TRBD1 (5 bases). CDR1 and CDR2 (germline): ENHRY, SYGVKD. V was trimmed by 0 bases and J by 11 bases, leaving 10 bases between them. The CDR3 is 12 amino acids.